This TCR beta chain comes out of a study of T-cell memory formation after mild COVID-19. Study summary: Clustering of TCRs was largely donor specific.

Germline CDR1 SGHTA, CDR2 FQGNSA. The CDR3 is 15 amino acids. V gave up 4 bases and J gave up 0 bases, with 10 bases separating them. Study-wide results and limits: From day 15 to 85, contracting clones were balanced between CD4 and CD8, whereas later expanders leaned toward CD4+. The appearance of some responding clones in pre-infection memory suggested that cross-reactive memory joined.

From 5'RACE with constant-segment primers came TCR alpha and TCR beta cDNA libraries that carried sample barcodes and UMIs. From the 5' RACE reads, TCRdb called clonotypes with MiXCR, one entry per CDR3 protein. The sample shows 150,000 to 200,000 distinct CDR3 sequences, about an eighth of them seen only once. In the case of this clonotype: Its antigen is unidentified.

This clonotype originated in a man younger than 30 who had mild COVID-19 (a few samples of this study predate the infection). Cell type and time point are not known. Input material: PBMCs or a T cell subset sorted from them (not recorded which). The chain links TRBV7-2 to TRBJ1-3, with D maybe TRBD1 (6 bases). The CDR3 reads CASSSDRNSGNTIYF. The CDR3, as DNA: TGTGCCAGCAGCTCCGACAGGAACTCTGGAAACACCATATATTTT.